This TCR beta chain was retrieved from a study of a mutant IDH1 vaccine in newly diagnosed glioma. In the study overall: Investigators started vaccination 4-6 weeks after radiotherapy alone, or with temozolomide cycles.

CDR1 and CDR2 from the germline V gene are MNHEY and SVGAGI. V was shortened by 6 bases and J by 4 bases, with 16 bases between the two germline ends. The CDR3 spans 15 residues. As to time point: week 5, during vaccination. Doses consisted of 300 ug of mutant IDH1 20-mer peptide each, paired with topical imiquimod. Method: immunoSEQ multiplex PCR; TCRdb's copy keeps in-frame clones and lacks some. The table records around 58,000 clones, 80% to 85% of them present only once. On this clone: Its antigen is not identified.

This clonotype originated in a man aged 25-45 years with glioma. This sequence joins TRBV6-5 and TRBJ1-5, with no clear D. The sample consisted of PBMCs, taken from a glioma patient whose treatment included an IDH1 peptide vaccine. The CDR3: CASSPFGSPNQPQHF. The CDR3 coding sequence is TGTGCCAGCAGCCCCTTTGGCAGCCCGAATCAGCCCCAGCATTTT.